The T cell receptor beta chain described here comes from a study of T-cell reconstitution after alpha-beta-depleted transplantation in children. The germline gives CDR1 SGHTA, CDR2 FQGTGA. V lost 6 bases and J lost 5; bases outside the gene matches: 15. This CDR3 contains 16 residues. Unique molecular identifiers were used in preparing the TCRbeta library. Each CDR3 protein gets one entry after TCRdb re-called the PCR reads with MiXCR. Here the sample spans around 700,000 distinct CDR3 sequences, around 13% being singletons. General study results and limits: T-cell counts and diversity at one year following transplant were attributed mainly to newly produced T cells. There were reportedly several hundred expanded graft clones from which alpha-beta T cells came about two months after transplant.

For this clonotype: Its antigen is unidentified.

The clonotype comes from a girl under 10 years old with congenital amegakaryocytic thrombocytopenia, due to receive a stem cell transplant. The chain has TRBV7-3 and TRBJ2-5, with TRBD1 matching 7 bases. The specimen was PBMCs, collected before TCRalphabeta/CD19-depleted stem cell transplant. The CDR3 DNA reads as TGTGCCAGCAGGGCCCCGGACAGGTGGGTCCGGGAGACCCAGTACTTC. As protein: CASRAPDRWVRETQYF.